Following are 19 T cell receptor beta chains from one sample sequenced in a study of shared clonotypes between healthy human individuals (dated by TCRdb to 2018 to 2020). CD8 naive samples consisted of CD45RO-negative cells that were positively selected for CCR7, yielding a CD45RA+CCR7+ population without TemRA cells. The library relied on the immunoSEQ multiplex PCR assay. As stored in TCRdb, this immuneACCESS dataset retains in-frame rearrangements with V and J assigned. A fraction of the clones does not appear; measured against another copy, unresolved V genes explain less than half of the discrepancy, and the remainder lacks a known reason. A total of about 2.1 million clones appear in this sample, under 95% of them only once. The top ten hold about 1.8% of the sample. The sample taken for sequencing was naive CD8+ T cells from PBMCs. The cell subset or site label corresponds to: CD45RA+CCR7+. Receptor source: a man younger than 35 in good health. Some clones in this sample may be carry-over from other donors' samples.

This chain joins TRBV5-5 and TRBJ1-4; 8 bases are shared with TRBD1. The germline V gene has CDR1 SGHKS and CDR2 YYEKEE (reference sequence). V dropped 4 bases and J dropped 8; count of bases not matched to a gene: 10. The CDR3 has 15 residues. The DNA for the CDR3 is TGTGCCAGCAGCGAGAGACAGGGGTTGGGGGAAAAACTGTTTTTT. Its protein is CASSERQGLGEKLFF.

The chain links TRBV19 to TRBJ2-7; possibly TRBD1 or TRBD2 for D (5 bases each). This CDR3 comprises 14 residues. Germline V gives CDR1 LNHDA, CDR2 SQIVND (reference sequence). V lost 3 bases and J 11 bases, leaving 20 bases between the germline ends. CDR3 protein: CASSIDPGDPLKYF. The CDR3 DNA is TGTGCCAGTAGTATCGACCCCGGGGACCCTCTGAAGTACTTC.

The chain is built from TRBV7-8 and TRBJ1-5; D unclear. Trimming removed 2 bases at V and 7 bases at J, with 9 bases between. This CDR3 has 13 amino acids. The V gene's germline CDR1 is SGHVS and CDR2 FQNEAQ. As DNA, the CDR3 is TGTGCCAGCAGCTTAAGCCCCCTCCAGCCCCAGCATTTT. Its protein product is CASSLSPLQPQHF.

As to this clone: The sample has other DNA sequences that encode this CDR3 too. The J gene is TRBJ2-1, the V gene TRBV7-9; 8 nucleotides align to TRBD2. The CDR3 length is 13 residues. Trimming at V came to 5 bases and at J to 3 bases, leaving 0 bases not matched to a gene. The V gene's germline CDR1 is SEHNR and CDR2 FQNEAQ (reference sequence). The CDR3: CASSAGGYNEQFF. DNA for the CDR3: TGTGCCAGCAGCGCGGGAGGCTACAATGAGCAGTTCTTC.

In this sample, this clone turned up once. The chain joins TRBV18 to TRBJ2-7; D is uncertain. V lost 3 bases and J lost 0, with 9 bases in between. This CDR3 spans 14 amino acids. Germline values: CDR1 KGHSH, CDR2 LQKENI. CDR3 protein: CASSPVGSSYEQYF. CDR3 nucleotide sequence: TGTGCCAGCTCACCGGTAGGGTCCTCCTACGAGCAGTACTTC.

The chain has TRBV29-1 and TRBJ2-7, with TRBD2 matching over 10 bases. The CDR3 extends over 13 amino acids. The germline V gene has CDR1 SQVTM and CDR2 ANQGSEA. V lost 4 bases and J lost 3; bases outside the gene matches: 3. CDR3 region: CSVGTSGIYEQYF. The CDR3 DNA is TGCAGCGTTGGAACTAGCGGGATCTACGAGCAGTACTTC.

The chain recombines TRBV30 with TRBJ2-1; perhaps TRBD2 as D (6 bases). CDR1 GTSNPN and CDR2 SVGIG come from the germline V gene (reference sequence). This CDR3 region has 13 residues. V was trimmed by 3 bases and J by 8 bases, leaving 14 bases between them. The CDR3 coding sequence is TGTGCCTGGAGCCTGGTGGGAGGCGATGAGCAGTTCTTC. Amino acid sequence: CAWSLVGGDEQFF.

V is TRBV28 and J is TRBJ2-2, with TRBD1 identical over 7 bases. Trimming took 5 bases from V and 3 from J; bases not matched to a gene: 9. Germline assignment: CDR1 MDHEN and CDR2 SYDVKM. The CDR3 length is 16 residues. The CDR3 loop reads CASSPHRDRYTGELFF. CDR3 nucleotide sequence: TGTGCCAGCAGTCCGCACCGGGACAGATACACCGGGGAGCTGTTTTTT. The variable domain in full, with the rest retrieved from reference TRBV28 and TRBJ2-2, is DVKVTQSSRYLVKRTGEKVFLECVQDMDHENMFWYRQDPGLGLRLIYFSYDVKMKEKGDIPEGYSVSREKKERFSLILESASTNQTSMYLCASSPHRDRYTGELFFGEGSRLTVL.

The rearrangement uses TRBV29-1 and TRBJ2-7, with 8 bases matching TRBD1. Trimming removed 7 bases from V and 2 bases from J; junction bases left unmatched: 7. This CDR3 is built from 13 residues. CDR1 SQVTM and CDR2 ANQGSEA come from the germline V gene. The CDR3 sequence is CSALTQGAYEQYF. The DNA of the CDR3 is TGCAGCGCATTGACACAGGGGGCCTACGAGCAGTACTTC.

The CDR3: CASSIGYKAVNNQPQHF. The CDR3 DNA follows: TGTGCCAGTAGTATAGGATACAAAGCCGTAAACAATCAGCCCCAGCATTTT. The genes are TRBV19 and TRBJ1-5; no clear D gene. The CDR3 has 17 residues. Trimming removed 1 base at V and 3 bases at J, with 16 bases between. Germline CDR1 and CDR2: LNHDA and SQIVND (reference sequence).

This chain uses TRBV27 with TRBJ2-7; tentatively, D is TRBD1 or TRBD2 (5 bases each). The CDR3 loop spans 13 amino acids. V was cut by 6 bases and J by 5 bases, with 14 bases left in between. The germline V gene encodes CDR1 MNHEY and CDR2 SMNVEV (reference sequence). The CDR3 coding sequence is TGTGCCAGCAGCTTCAGGGTGGGGGACGAGCAGTACTTC. Its translation is CASSFRVGDEQYF.

The chain combines TRBV28 with TRBJ2-2; the match to TRBD2 covers 7 bases. V was clipped by 5 bases and J by 8 bases; unmatched bases: 8. Per the germline V gene, CDR1 is MDHEN and CDR2 is SYDVKM. The CDR3 loop spans 14 amino acids. The CDR3 coding sequence is TGTGCCAGCAGTGGACTGGCGGGAGTGGGGGAGCTGTTTTTT. It codes for CASSGLAGVGELFF. Filled out from reference TRBV28 and TRBJ2-2, the complete variable domain reads DVKVTQSSRYLVKRTGEKVFLECVQDMDHENMFWYRQDPGLGLRLIYFSYDVKMKEKGDIPEGYSVSREKKERFSLILESASTNQTSMYLCASSGLAGVGELFFGEGSRLTVL.

The rearrangement links TRBV6-1 to TRBJ2-6; D is unresolved. V was cut by 3 bases and J by 2 bases, with 8 bases left in between. The CDR3 contains 15 residues. Germline CDR1 reads MNHNS; CDR2 reads SASEGT. The DNA of the CDR3 is TGTGCCAGCAGTGATGTCAGCACTGGGGCCAACGTCCTGACTTTC. It codes for CASSDVSTGANVLTF.

The chain couples TRBV11-2 to TRBJ2-7; 7 positions agree with TRBD1. The CDR3 runs to 15 residues. Germline trimming cut 6 bases from V and 2 bases from J; bases unmatched to any gene: 10. From germline, CDR1 is SGHAT and CDR2 FQNNGV. The CDR3 bases are TGTGCCAGCAGACCTTTGGGACAGTCAACCTACGAGCAGTACTTC. This codes for CASRPLGQSTYEQYF.

The genes are TRBV19 and TRBJ2-1, with TRBD2 matching 10 bases. V gave up 9 bases and J gave up 5 bases; unmatched junction bases: 10. The CDR3 consists of 15 residues. Per the germline V gene, CDR1 is LNHDA and CDR2 is SQIVND (reference sequence). CDR3 nucleotides: TGTGCCAGCCAAGAGCGGGAGGGGTGGAACAATGAGCAGTTCTTC. Protein product: CASQEREGWNNEQFF.

V usage is TRBV11-2 and J usage is TRBJ2-7; the D gene is possibly TRBD2 (5 bases). The germline gives CDR1 SGHAT, CDR2 FQNNGV. This CDR3 is 11 amino acids long. V lost 10 bases to trimming and J lost 4 bases, with 11 bases between them. CDR3 region: CATGEGYEQYF. The CDR3 DNA reads TGTGCCACCGGGGAAGGGTACGAGCAGTACTTC.

This clone was recorded a few times. Other DNA sequences of this sample code for an identical CDR3. The chain recombines TRBV5-6 with TRBJ1-2; no clear D gene. The CDR3 is 14 residues long. Trimming left V 0 bases short and J 2 bases short, with 8 bases between. Germline lookup yields CDR1 SGHDT and CDR2 YYEEEE. CDR3 loop: CASSLGQSNYGYTF. CDR3 coding DNA: TGTGCCAGCAGCTTGGGGCAGAGCAACTATGGCTACACCTTC.

The chain carries TRBV29-1 and TRBJ2-6, with D tentatively TRBD2 (5 bases). The V gene lost 3 bases and the J gene lost 12 bases, with 12 bases spanning the gap. CDR3 length: 12 residues. CDR1 and CDR2 (germline): SQVTM, ANQGSEA. The CDR3 sequence is CSVDEGTRVLTF. CDR3 DNA: TGCAGCGTTGATGAGGGAACCCGCGTCCTGACTTTC.

The chain couples TRBV10-2 to TRBJ2-1; the match to TRBD2 covers 9 bases. CDR3 length: 21 amino acids. Germline V lookup: CDR1 WSHSY, CDR2 SAAADI. The V gene end was trimmed by 3 bases and the J gene end by 5 bases; junction bases not matched to a gene: 23. As DNA, the CDR3 is TGCGCCAGCAGTGAAGTTGAGAGGACTAGCGCTTGGATGGGCCAAGACAATGAGCAGTTCTTC. Protein: CASSEVERTSAWMGQDNEQFF.